Below, 18 T cell receptor beta chains from the same sample are listed, as sequenced in a study of human T cells and chemical hapten exposure. Time point noted: patch test 1, 2 weeks after DPC sensitization. Stated treatment: therapeutic diphenylcyclopropenone sensitization with weekly scalp DPC. Each CDR3 protein gets one entry after TCRdb re-called the RACE reads with MiXCR. The sample holds about 82,000 distinct CDR3 sequences, around 11% seen once. The sequencing used whole blood, collected in connection with sensitization to the hapten diphenylcyclopropenone (DPC). The origin of the receptors is a woman in her forties or fifties with alopecia areata. Some clones in this sample may be carry-over from other donors' samples.

In this sample, this clonotype turned up a few times. V gene TRBV5-6 combines with J gene TRBJ2-1; TRBD2 aligns across 8 bases. The germline V gene encodes CDR1 SGHDT and CDR2 YYEEEE. The CDR3 is 15 amino acids. V lost 2 bases to trimming and J lost 8 bases; unmatched junction nucleotides: 9. The CDR3 sequence: CASSFREGLGDEQFF. CDR3 DNA: TGTGCCAGCAGCTTCCGGGAGGGCCTGGGTGATGAGCAGTTCTTC.

Many counts were recorded for this clonotype. V and J are TRBV5-1 and TRBJ1-1, with 7 bases that match TRBD1. The V gene's germline CDR1 is SGHRS and CDR2 YFSETQ. V trimming: 5 bases; J trimming: 1 base; junction bases outside the gene matches: 8. The CDR3 is 15 amino acids. The CDR3 coding sequence is TGCGCCAGCAGACGACAGGGACCTAAGAACACTGAAGCTTTCTTT. This sequence encodes CASRRQGPKNTEAFF.

This clonotype was counted ten times or more. V gene TRBV30 combines with J gene TRBJ2-1; D is undetermined. The germline V gene has CDR1 GTSNPN and CDR2 SVGIG (reference sequence). The CDR3 spans 14 residues. V was clipped by 1 base and J by 2 bases, with 9 bases between them. The CDR3 region is CAWSDSPPYNEQFF. CDR3 sequence (DNA): TGTGCCTGGAGTGACAGTCCTCCCTACAATGAGCAGTTCTTC.

This clonotype was counted many times. The chain couples TRBV18 to TRBJ1-1; TRBD1 is a possible D gene (5 bases). With 6 bases removed from V and 7 bases from J, the gap between germline ends came to 12 bases. From germline, CDR1 is KGHSH and CDR2 LQKENI. The CDR3 has 12 residues. CDR3 bases: TGTGCCAGCTCCCAGTTGAGGGGTGAAGCTTTCTTT. This codes for CASSQLRGEAFF.

The rearrangement links TRBV7-2 to TRBJ2-5, with TRBD2 as a possible D gene (6 bases). The V end lost 3 bases, the J end lost 5 bases, and 19 bases lay between the germline ends. Per germline, CDR1 SGHTA and CDR2 FQGNSA. The CDR3 contains 16 residues. CDR3 loop: CASSLMGLTSGETQYF. The CDR3, as DNA: TGTGCCAGCAGCTTGATGGGACTCACCTCGGGGGAGACCCAGTACTTC.

This chain connects TRBV10-2 to TRBJ2-4, with D uncertain. The CDR3 runs 15 residues. The germline CDR1 and CDR2 sequences are WSHSY and SAAADI. The V end lost 2 bases, the J end lost 0 bases, and 8 bases lay between the germline ends. The CDR3 nucleotides read TGCGCCAGCAGTGAGAACAGACAAGCCAAAAACATTCAGTACTTC. This translates into CASSENRQAKNIQYF.

This chain joins TRBV7-6 and TRBJ2-5, with 7 positions matching TRBD2. Per the germline V gene, CDR1 is SGHVS and CDR2 is FNYEAQ. CDR3 size: 17 residues. The ends lost 0 bases at V and 2 bases at J; junction bases unmatched: 9. CDR3 region: CASSLALGGGSQETQYF. The CDR3 nucleotides are TGTGCCAGCAGCTTAGCGCTCGGGGGAGGGAGTCAAGAGACCCAGTACTTC.

This clonotype has a handful of counts. V and J are TRBV7-9 and TRBJ1-3, with D maybe TRBD1 (5 bases). Germline CDR1 SEHNR, CDR2 FQNEAQ (reference sequence). Trimming cost V 6 bases and J 2 bases, with 14 bases left between them. CDR3 length: 15 residues. The CDR3 sequence is CASSKASGAGNTIYF. CDR3 in DNA: TGTGCCAGCAGTAAGGCTTCGGGGGCTGGAAACACCATATATTTT.

The chain links TRBV28 to TRBJ2-7; 8 nucleotides agree with TRBD2. The CDR3 is 13 residues long. Per germline, CDR1 MDHEN and CDR2 SYDVKM. J gave up 9 bases and V 1 base, and 5 bases lay outside the gene matches. CDR3 sequence: CASSLSPGGGQYF. The DNA for the CDR3 is TGTGCCAGCAGTTTATCCCCGGGAGGGGGGCAGTACTTC.

This clonotype was counted a few times. The chain has TRBV20-1 and TRBJ2-3; 9 nucleotides line up with TRBD2. This CDR3 has 13 residues. Germline-derived CDR1 and CDR2 are DFQATT and SNEGSKA (reference sequence). V shed 6 bases and J 1 base; nucleotides not matched to a gene: 2. CDR3 sequence reads: CSAPSGGTDTQYF. The CDR3 bases are TGCAGTGCCCCTAGCGGGGGCACAGATACGCAGTATTTT.

The chain recombines TRBV21-1 with TRBJ2-2; the D segment call TRBD2 is taken from the table without a DNA check. TRBV21-1 is reported as a pseudogene. This CDR3 has 15 amino acids. The CDR3 reads CASSVRAYCAGELFF. The CDR3 DNA is TGTGCCAGCTCTGTTAGGGCCTATTGCGCCGGGGAGCTGTTTTTT.

This clonotype was seen ten or more times. The V and J genes are TRBV20-1 and TRBJ1-1, with D uncertain. The CDR3 is made up of 17 amino acids. Germline V gene data show CDR1 as DFQATT and CDR2 as SNEGSKA (reference sequence). V was shortened by 1 base and J by 0 bases, with 18 bases between the two germline ends. The chain's CDR3 is CSARAAGVERLNTEAFF. The CDR3 DNA follows: TGCAGTGCTAGAGCGGCAGGCGTGGAGCGATTGAACACTGAAGCTTTCTTT.

This rearrangement joins TRBV18 to TRBJ2-2, with unresolved D. Trimming cost V 0 bases and J 6 bases, with 5 bases left between them. CDR3 length: 13 residues. CDR1 is KGHSH and CDR2 is LQKENI in the germline V gene. Written as DNA, the CDR3 is TGTGCCAGCTCACCACCGTCGGCCGGGGAGCTGTTTTTT. Its protein is CASSPPSAGELFF.

This clonotype was observed a few times. The chain combines TRBV2 with TRBJ2-1; 10 bases are shared with TRBD2. There are 16 residues in the CDR3. V shed 8 bases, J shed 2 bases, and the junction held 9 bases outside the gene matches. Germline lookup yields CDR1 SNHLY and CDR2 FYNNEI. CDR3 DNA sequence: TGTGCCAGCGCAAGGCGTGGGACTAGCGCCTACAATGAGCAGTTCTTC. This translates into CASARRGTSAYNEQFF. Drawing the rest from reference TRBV2 and TRBJ2-1, the complete variable domain is EPEVTQTPSHQVTQMGQEVILRCVPISNHLYFYWYRQILGQKVEFLVSFYNNEISEKSEIFDDQFSVERPDGSNFTLKIRSTKLEDSAMYFCASARRGTSAYNEQFFGPGTRLTVL.

This clonotype was counted at least ten times. The chain couples TRBV29-1 to TRBJ2-3; perhaps TRBD2 as D (6 bases). Germline V gives CDR1 SQVTM, CDR2 ANQGSEA. The CDR3 spans 16 residues. The V gene lost 1 base and the J gene lost 0 bases, with 14 bases spanning the gap. CDR3 DNA: TGCAGCGTTGAAGGGGTCGAGGGACTGAGCACAGATACGCAGTATTTT. This codes for CSVEGVEGLSTDTQYF.

The table lists this clonotype with many counts. This chain uses TRBV27 with TRBJ1-6; 7 bases line up with TRBD1. V was pared by 1 base and J by 9 bases, with 9 bases of the junction left unmatched. CDR1 MNHEY and CDR2 SMNVEV come from the germline V gene (reference sequence). This CDR3 region has 16 residues. CDR3 sequence: CASSLLGGRGSSPLHF. In DNA form, the CDR3 reads TGTGCCAGCAGTTTATTAGGGGGCAGGGGTAGTTCACCCCTCCACTTT.

The rearrangement joins TRBV18 to TRBJ1-4; D remains ambiguous. With 1 base removed from V and 7 bases from J, the gap between germline ends came to 16 bases. This CDR3 comprises 16 residues. Per germline, CDR1 KGHSH and CDR2 LQKENI. The CDR3 DNA is TGTGCCAGCTCACCACGCAGACTGGAGTCAGTTGAAAAACTGTTTTTT. Its translation: CASSPRRLESVEKLFF.

This clonotype was picked up many times. This chain connects TRBV27 to TRBJ1-1, with 8 bases fitting TRBD1. J was trimmed by 3 bases and V by 6 bases; bases with no gene match: 15. Germline V gives CDR1 MNHEY, CDR2 SMNVEV (reference sequence). The CDR3 is 17 residues long. The CDR3 region is CASSPRGRGLWDTEAFF. In DNA form, the CDR3 reads TGTGCCAGCAGCCCGAGGGGCAGGGGGCTGTGGGACACTGAAGCTTTCTTT.